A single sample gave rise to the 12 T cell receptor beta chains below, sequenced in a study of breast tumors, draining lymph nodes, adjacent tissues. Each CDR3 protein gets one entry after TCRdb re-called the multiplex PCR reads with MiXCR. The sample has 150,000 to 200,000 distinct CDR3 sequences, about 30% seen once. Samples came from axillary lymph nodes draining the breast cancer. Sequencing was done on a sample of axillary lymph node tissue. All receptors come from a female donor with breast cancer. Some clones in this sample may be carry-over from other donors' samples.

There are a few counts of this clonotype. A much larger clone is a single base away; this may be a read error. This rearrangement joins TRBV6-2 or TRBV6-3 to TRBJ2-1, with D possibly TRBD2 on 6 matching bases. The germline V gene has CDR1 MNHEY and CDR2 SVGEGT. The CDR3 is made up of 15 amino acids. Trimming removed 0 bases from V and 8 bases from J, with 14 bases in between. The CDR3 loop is CASSYSEGAIDEQFF. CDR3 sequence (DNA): TGTGCCAGCAGTTACTCGGAGGGAGCTATCGATGAGCAGTTCTTC.

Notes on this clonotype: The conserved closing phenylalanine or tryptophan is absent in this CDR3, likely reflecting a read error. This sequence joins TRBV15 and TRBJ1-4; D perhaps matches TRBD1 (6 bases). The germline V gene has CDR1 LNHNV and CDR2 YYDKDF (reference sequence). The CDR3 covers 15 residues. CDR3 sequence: CATSSRTETREKLFV. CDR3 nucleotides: TGCGCCACCAGCTCCCGGACAGAGACCCGCGAAAAACTGTTTGTT.

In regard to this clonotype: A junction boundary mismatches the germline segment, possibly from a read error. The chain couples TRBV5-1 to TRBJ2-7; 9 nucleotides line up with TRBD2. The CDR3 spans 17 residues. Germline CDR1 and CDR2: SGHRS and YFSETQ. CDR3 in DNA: TGCGCCAGCAGCCACTCCCCTAGCGGGATCGGGTCCTATGAGCAGTACTTC. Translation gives CASSHSPSGIGSYEQYF.

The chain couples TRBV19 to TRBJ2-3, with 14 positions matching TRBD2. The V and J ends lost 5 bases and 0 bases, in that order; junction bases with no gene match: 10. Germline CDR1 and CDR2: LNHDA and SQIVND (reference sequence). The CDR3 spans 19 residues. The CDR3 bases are TGTGCCAGTAGTTCCGCCTCGACTAGCGGGGGGGCGAGCACAGATACGCAGTATTTT. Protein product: CASSSASTSGGASTDTQYF.

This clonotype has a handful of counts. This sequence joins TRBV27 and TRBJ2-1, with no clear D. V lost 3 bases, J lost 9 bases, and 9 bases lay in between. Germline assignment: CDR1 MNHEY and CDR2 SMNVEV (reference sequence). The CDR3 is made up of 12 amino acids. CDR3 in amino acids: CASSFGSTEQFF. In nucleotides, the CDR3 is TGTGCCAGCAGTTTTGGTAGCACTGAGCAGTTCTTC.

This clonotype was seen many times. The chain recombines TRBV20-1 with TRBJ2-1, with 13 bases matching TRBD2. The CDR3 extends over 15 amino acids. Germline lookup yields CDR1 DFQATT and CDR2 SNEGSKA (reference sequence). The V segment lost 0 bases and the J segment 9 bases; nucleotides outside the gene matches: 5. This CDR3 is CSARELAGGPTEQFF. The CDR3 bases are TGCAGTGCTAGAGAACTAGCGGGGGGGCCCACTGAGCAGTTCTTC.

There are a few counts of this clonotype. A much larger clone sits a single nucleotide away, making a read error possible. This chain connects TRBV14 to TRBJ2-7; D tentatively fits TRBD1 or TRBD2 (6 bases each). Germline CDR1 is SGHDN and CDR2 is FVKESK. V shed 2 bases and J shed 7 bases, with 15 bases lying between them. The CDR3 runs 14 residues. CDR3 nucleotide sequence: TGTGCCAGCAGCCAACTTCCCGGGGGCCGGGAGCAGTACTTC. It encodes CASSQLPGGREQYF.

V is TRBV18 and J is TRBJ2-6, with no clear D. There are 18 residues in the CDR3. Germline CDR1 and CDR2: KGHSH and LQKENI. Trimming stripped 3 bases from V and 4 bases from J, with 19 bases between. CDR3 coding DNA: TGTGCCAGCTCACCCCCGAAAATGCAAGCGCTAGGGGCCAACGTCCTGACTTTC. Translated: CASSPPKMQALGANVLTF.

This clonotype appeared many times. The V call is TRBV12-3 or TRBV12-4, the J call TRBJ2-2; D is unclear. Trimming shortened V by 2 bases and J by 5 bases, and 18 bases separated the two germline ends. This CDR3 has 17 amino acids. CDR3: CASSLPLGPRPTGELFF. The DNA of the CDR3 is TGTGCCAGCAGTTTACCGTTAGGCCCTAGACCAACCGGGGAGCTGTTTTTT.

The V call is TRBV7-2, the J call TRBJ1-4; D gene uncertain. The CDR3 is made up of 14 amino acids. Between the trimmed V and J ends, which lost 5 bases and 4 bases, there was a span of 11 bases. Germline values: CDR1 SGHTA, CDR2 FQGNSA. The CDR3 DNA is TGTGCCAGCAGCACCCGGACCGGTAATGAAAAACTGTTTTTT. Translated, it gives CASSTRTGNEKLFF.

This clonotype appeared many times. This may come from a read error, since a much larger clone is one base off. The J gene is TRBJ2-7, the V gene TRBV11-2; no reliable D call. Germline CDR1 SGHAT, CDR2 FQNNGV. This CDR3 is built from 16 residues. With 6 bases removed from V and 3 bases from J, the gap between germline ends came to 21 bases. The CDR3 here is CASSPYLPAPYYEQYF. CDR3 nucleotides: TGTGCCAGCAGTCCCTATTTGCCAGCGCCCTACTACGAGCAGTACTTC.

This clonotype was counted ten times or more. CDR3 bases: TGTGCCAGCAGCTCCCTTTATGAGGGGGTCGAGACCCAGTACTTC. This sequence encodes CASSSLYEGVETQYF. The chain couples TRBV7-2 to TRBJ2-5; possibly TRBD1 for D (6 bases). CDR3 length: 15 amino acids. Trimming took off 4 bases at V and 5 bases at J, with 17 bases between the two ends. Germline assignment: CDR1 SGHTA and CDR2 FQGNSA.